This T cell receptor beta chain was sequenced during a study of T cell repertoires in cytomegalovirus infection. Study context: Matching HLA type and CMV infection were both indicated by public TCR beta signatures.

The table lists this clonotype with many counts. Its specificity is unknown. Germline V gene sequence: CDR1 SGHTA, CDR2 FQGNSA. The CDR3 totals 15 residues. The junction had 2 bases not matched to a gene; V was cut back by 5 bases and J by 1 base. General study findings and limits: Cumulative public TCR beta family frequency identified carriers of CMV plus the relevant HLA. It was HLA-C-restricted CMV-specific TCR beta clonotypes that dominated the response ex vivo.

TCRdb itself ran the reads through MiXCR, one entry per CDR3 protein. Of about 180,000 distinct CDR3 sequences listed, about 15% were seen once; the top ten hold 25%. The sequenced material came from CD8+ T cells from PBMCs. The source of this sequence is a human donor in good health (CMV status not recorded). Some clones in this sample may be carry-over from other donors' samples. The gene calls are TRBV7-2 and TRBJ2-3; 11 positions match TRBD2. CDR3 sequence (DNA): TGTGCCAGCAGCCCACTAGCGGGGGGCACAGATACGCAGTATTTT. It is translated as CASSPLAGGTDTQYF.